The following is a TCR beta chain sequence with its context. Its antigen is unknown. Between the trimmed V and J ends, which lost 0 bases and 9 bases, there was a span of 12 bases. The germline gives CDR1 MNHEY, CDR2 SVGEGT. This CDR3 is 14 amino acids long. This specimen belongs to a study of CD8 T cells in ankylosing spondylitis. Regarding the study as a whole: Earlier work had already found some motif variants in reactive arthritis synovial fluid and blood. There was reportedly significant enrichment of clones that were disease-linked in matched ankylosing spondylitis synovial fluid. What seemed typical of ankylosing spondylitis blood was a TCR beta motif built from 7 or 8 highly homologous variants.

Libraries for TCR beta were made by quantitative 5'-RACE with molecular barcodes. TCRdb re-called the 5' RACE reads through MiXCR, storing one row per CDR3 protein. The table has about 390,000 distinct CDR3 sequences, 20% to 25% seen once. The chain joins TRBV6-2 or TRBV6-3 to TRBJ2-1, with D tentatively TRBD1 (6 bases). This clonotype was sampled from a male donor with ankylosing spondylitis. Sequenced sample: blood, either unsorted or a sorted T cell fraction (not recorded which). The DNA for the CDR3 is TGTGCCAGCAGTTACTCGGACAGCTTAGGTGAGCAGTTCTTC. Its protein is CASSYSDSLGEQFF.